The clone carrying this TCR beta chain showed up just a few times. Original processing notes: Amplification of reference gene primers provided the estimated nucleated cell counts. Only in-frame clones appear in the TCRdb table, and some are missing; sequencing was by immunoSEQ multiplex PCR. V and J calls and clone size are given by that table; D and trimming were obtained from the DNA. The table includes 250,000 to 350,000 clones, roughly 88% detected once. This specimen belongs to a study of blood T cell repertoires in COVID-19. Study-wide context: Acute and convalescent COVID-19 specimens originated in the United States, Italy and Spain. From T cells, B-cell-depleted T cells, or PBMCs came the material, which was cDNA or gDNA.

CDR1 is MGHDK, CDR2 SYGVNS, per germline. V lost 4 bases and J lost 4; bases outside the gene matches: 3. The CDR3 totals 13 residues. Sequences were obtained from peripheral blood. The rearrangement joins TRBV25-1 to TRBJ1-1; TRBD1 matches at 7 bases. The source of this sequence is a woman in her forties or fifties with acute or convalescent COVID-19. CDR3 loop: CASSGTGVTEAFF. Written as DNA, the CDR3 is TGTGCCAGCAGTGGGACAGGAGTCACTGAAGCTTTCTTT.